Included here is one T cell receptor (beta chain) sequence, with context. As defined, naive CD8 cells were CD45RO-negative and positively selected for CCR7, with terminally differentiated effector memory CD45RA+ cells excluded. Deletions cut 0 bases from V and 4 bases from J, with 6 bases between. Germline CDR1 and CDR2: LGHNA and YNFKEQ. The CDR3 totals 13 residues. Clones were read by immunoSEQ multiplex PCR, and TCRdb kept only the in-frame ones, dropping some. The profile shows over 2 million clones, about 95% of them singletons. These data belong to a study of shared clonotypes between healthy human individuals. Study overall: CD4 naive cells filled three plates per donor, CD4 memory three, CD8 naive two and CD8 memory one.

The origin of this receptor is a young man in good health. The sequenced sample was naive CD8+ T cells sorted from blood. The V call is TRBV4-2, the J call TRBJ1-2; D is ambiguous. CDR3: CASSQEHSYGYTF. The CDR3 DNA follows: TGTGCCAGCAGCCAAGAACATAGCTATGGCTACACCTTC.